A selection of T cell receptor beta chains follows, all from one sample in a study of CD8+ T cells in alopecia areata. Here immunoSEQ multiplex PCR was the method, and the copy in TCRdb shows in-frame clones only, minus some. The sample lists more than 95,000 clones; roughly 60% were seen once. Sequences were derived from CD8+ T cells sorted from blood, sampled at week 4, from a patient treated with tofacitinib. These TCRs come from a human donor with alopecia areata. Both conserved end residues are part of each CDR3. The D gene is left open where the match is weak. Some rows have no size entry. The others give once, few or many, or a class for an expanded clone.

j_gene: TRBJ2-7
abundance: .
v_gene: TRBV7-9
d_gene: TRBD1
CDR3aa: CASSFPDRGRVVLGYEQYF
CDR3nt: TGTGCCAGCAGCTTCCCCGACAGGGGGCGCGTCGTGCTGGGCTACGAGCAGTACTTC

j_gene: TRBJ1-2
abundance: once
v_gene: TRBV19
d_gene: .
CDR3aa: CASSIQGTDFTVKVYYTF
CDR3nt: TGTGCCAGTAGTATCCAGGGGACCGACTTTACCGTAAAGGTTTACTACACCTTC

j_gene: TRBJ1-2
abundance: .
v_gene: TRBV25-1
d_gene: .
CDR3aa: CASSGPREFF
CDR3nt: TGTGCCAGCAGTGGCCCTCGGGAGTTCTTC

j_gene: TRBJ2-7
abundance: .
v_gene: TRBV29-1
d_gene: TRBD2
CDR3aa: CSAAGGQVSYEQYF
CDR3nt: TGCAGCGCCGCGGGGGGGCAGGTCTCCTACGAGCAGTACTTC

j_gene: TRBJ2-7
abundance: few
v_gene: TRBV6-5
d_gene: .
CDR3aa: CASSYSIAQDYEQYF
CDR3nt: TGTGCCAGCAGTTACTCGATAGCCCAGGACTACGAGCAGTACTTC

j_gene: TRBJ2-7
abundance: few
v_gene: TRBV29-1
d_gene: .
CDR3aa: CSVEVSQGGEYF
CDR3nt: TGCAGCGTTGAAGTTTCCCAGGGAGGCGAGTACTTC

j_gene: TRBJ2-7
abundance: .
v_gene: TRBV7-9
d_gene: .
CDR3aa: CASSPTSSYEQYF
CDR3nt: TGTGCCAGCAGCCCGACGAGCTCCTACGAGCAGTACTTC

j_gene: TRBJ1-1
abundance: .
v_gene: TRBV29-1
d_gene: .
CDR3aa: CSVAAGERATEAFF
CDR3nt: TGCAGCGTAGCCGCAGGGGAACGGGCCACTGAAGCTTTCTTT

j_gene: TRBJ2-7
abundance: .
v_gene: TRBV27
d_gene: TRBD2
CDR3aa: CASSFVAGGYEQYF
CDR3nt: TGTGCCAGCAGTTTCGTAGCGGGGGGTTACGAGCAGTACTTC

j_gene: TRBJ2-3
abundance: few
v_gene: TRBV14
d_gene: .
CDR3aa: CASSQDPYTDTQYF
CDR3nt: TGTGCCAGCAGCCAAGACCCATACACAGATACGCAGTATTTT

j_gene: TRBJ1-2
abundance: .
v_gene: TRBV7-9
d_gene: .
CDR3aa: CASSPTATSDGYTF
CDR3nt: TGTGCCAGCAGCCCCACGGCCACAAGCGACGGCTACACCTTC

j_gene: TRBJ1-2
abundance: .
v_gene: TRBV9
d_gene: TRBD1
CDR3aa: CASSVGSGGNYGYTF
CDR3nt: TGTGCCAGCAGCGTAGGTTCAGGGGGGAACTATGGCTACACCTTC

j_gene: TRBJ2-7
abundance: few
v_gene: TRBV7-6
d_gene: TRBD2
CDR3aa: CASSLVGRGVGGSPYEQYF
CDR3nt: TGTGCCAGCAGCTTAGTGGGCCGGGGAGTGGGGGGGTCCCCCTACGAGCAGTACTTC

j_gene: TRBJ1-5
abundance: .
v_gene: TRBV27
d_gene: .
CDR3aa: CASNAQNQPQHF
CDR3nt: TGTGCCAGCAATGCGCAAAATCAGCCCCAGCATTTT

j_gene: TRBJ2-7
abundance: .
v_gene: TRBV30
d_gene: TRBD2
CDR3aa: CAWSVGTSGPAYEQYF
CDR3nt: TGTGCCTGGAGTGTAGGGACTAGCGGCCCGGCTTACGAGCAGTACTTC

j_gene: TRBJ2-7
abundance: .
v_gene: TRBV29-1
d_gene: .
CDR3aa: CSADLGGNSYEQYF
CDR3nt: TGCAGCGCTGACTTAGGGGGTAACTCCTACGAGCAGTACTTC

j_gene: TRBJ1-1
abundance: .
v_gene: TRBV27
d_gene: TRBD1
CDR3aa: CASGLQGAATEAFF
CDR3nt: TGTGCCAGCGGACTACAGGGGGCGGCTACTGAAGCTTTCTTT

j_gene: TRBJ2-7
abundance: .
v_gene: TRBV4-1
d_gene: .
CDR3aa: CASSPPVASYEQYF
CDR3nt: TGCGCCAGCAGCCCCCCGGTGGCTTCCTACGAGCAGTACTTC

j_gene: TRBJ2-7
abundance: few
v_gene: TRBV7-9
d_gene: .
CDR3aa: CASSDSYEQYF
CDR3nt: TGTGCCAGCAGCGACTCCTACGAGCAGTACTTC

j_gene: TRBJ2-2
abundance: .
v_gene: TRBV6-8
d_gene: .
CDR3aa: CARSPESGTGELFF
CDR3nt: TGTGCCAGATCCCCAGAGAGCGGCACCGGGGAGCTGTTTTTT

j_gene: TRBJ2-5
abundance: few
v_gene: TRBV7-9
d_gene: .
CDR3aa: CASSTSTGETQYF
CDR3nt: TGTGCCAGCAGCACCTCGACAGGCGAGACCCAGTACTTC

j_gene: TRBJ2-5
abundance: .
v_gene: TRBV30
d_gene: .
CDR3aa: CAWSGGAGETQYF
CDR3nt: TGTGCCTGGAGTGGGGGGGCCGGAGAGACCCAGTACTTC

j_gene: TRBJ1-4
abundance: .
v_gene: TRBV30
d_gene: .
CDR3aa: CAWSLGKLFF
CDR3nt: TGTGCCTGGAGTCTGGGCAAGCTGTTTTTT

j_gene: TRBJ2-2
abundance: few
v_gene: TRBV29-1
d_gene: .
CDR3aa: CSVSAHTGELFF
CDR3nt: TGCAGCGTATCAGCCCACACCGGGGAGCTGTTTTTT

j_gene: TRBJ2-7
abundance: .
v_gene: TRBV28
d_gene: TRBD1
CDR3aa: CASSRLTGQFSYEQYF
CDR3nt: TGTGCCAGCAGCCGCCTCACGGGACAGTTCTCCTACGAGCAGTACTTC

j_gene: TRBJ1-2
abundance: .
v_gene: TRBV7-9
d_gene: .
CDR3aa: CASSPSGQPNYGYTF
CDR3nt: TGTGCCAGCAGCCCTTCTGGGCAACCTAACTATGGCTACACCTTC

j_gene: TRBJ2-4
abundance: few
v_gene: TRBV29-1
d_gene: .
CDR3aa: CSVAGGVLAKNIQYF
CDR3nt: TGCAGCGTTGCGGGCGGGGTACTAGCCAAAAACATTCAGTACTTC

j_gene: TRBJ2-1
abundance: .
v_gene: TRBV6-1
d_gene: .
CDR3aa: CASTTRGQYNEQFF
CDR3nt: TGTGCCAGCACGACCAGAGGACAGTACAATGAGCAGTTCTTC

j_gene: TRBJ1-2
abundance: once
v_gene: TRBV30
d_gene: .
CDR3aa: CAWSAGPSLFYGYTF
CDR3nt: TGTGCCTGGAGTGCGGGGCCCTCGCTCTTCTATGGCTACACCTTC

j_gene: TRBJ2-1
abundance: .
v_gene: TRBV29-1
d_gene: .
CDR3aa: CSVEDEDTGYYNEQFF
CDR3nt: TGCAGCGTTGAAGATGAGGATACAGGGTACTACAATGAGCAGTTCTTC

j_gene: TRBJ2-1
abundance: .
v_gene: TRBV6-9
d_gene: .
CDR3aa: CASSHRGAPYYNEQFF
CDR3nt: TGTGCCAGCAGCCATAGGGGGGCCCCTTACTACAATGAGCAGTTCTTC

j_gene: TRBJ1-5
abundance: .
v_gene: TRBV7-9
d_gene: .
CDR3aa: CASSLEGGQPQHF
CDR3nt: TGTGCCAGCAGCTTGGAGGGAGGCCAGCCCCAGCATTTT

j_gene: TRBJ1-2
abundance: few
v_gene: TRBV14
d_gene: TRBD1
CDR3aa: CASSHPEGGTGTYGYTF
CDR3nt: TGTGCCAGCAGCCACCCCGAGGGCGGGACAGGGACCTATGGCTACACCTTC

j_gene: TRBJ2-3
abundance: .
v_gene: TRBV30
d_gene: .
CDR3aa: CAWTAGYSQYF
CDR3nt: TGTGCCTGGACTGCAGGGTACTCGCAGTATTTT

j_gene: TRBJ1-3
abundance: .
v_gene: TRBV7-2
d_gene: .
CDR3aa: CASSYLGGNTIYF
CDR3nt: TGTGCCAGCAGCTATTTGGGAGGAAACACCATATATTTT

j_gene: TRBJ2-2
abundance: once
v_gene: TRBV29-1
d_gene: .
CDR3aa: CSGGTRNTGELFF
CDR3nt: TGCAGCGGGGGGACTCGGAACACCGGGGAGCTGTTTTTT

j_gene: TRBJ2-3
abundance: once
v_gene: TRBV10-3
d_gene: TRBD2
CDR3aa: CAISESAGDRTDTQYF
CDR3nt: TGTGCCATCAGTGAGTCTGCGGGGGATCGCACAGATACGCAGTATTTT

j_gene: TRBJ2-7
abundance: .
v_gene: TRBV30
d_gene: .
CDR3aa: CAWSLAGTPSYEQYF
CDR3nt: TGTGCCTGGAGTTTAGCCGGGACGCCCTCCTACGAGCAGTACTTC

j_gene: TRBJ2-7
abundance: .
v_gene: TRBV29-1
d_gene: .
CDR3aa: CSVLSWISYEQYF
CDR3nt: TGCAGCGTCCTAAGTTGGATCTCCTACGAGCAGTACTTC

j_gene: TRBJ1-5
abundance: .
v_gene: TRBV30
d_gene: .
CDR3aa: CACGTYSNQPQHF
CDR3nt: TGTGCCTGCGGGACCTATAGCAATCAGCCCCAGCATTTT

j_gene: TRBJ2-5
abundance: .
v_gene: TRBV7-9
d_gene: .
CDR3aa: CASSSTAGETQYF
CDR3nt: TGTGCCAGCAGCTCGACTGCGGGGGAGACCCAGTACTTC

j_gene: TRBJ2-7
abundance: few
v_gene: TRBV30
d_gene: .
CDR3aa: CAWSPDYGEQYF
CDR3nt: TGTGCCTGGAGTCCCGATTATGGGGAGCAGTACTTC

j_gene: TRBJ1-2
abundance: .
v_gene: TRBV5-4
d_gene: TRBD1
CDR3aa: CASSSGTGGYGYTF
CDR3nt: TGTGCCAGCAGCTCCGGGACAGGGGGTTATGGCTACACCTTC

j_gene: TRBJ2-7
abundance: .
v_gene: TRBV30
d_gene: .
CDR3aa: CALDSGAYEQYF
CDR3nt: TGTGCCCTAGACAGTGGAGCCTACGAGCAGTACTTC

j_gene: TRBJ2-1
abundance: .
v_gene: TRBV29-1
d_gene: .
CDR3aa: CSVEDINGYNEQFF
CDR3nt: TGCAGCGTTGAAGATATTAACGGCTACAATGAGCAGTTCTTC

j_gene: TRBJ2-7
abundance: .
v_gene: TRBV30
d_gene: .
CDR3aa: CAWSVRGTIGEQYF
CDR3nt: TGTGCCTGGAGTGTGAGGGGGACCATTGGGGAGCAGTACTTC

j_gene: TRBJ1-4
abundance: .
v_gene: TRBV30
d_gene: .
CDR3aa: CAWGGDQKLFF
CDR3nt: TGTGCCTGGGGTGGCGACCAAAAACTGTTTTTT

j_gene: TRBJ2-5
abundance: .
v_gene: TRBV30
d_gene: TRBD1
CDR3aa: CAWGTGTGLSGETQYF
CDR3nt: TGTGCCTGGGGGACCGGGACAGGTCTCTCTGGGGAGACCCAGTACTTC

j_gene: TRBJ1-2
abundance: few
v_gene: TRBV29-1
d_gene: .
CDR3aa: CSVPPTENYGYTF
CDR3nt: TGCAGCGTACCACCTACAGAGAACTATGGCTACACCTTC

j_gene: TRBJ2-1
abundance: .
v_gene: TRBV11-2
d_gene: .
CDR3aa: CASSWKSYNEQFF
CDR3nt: TGTGCCAGCAGCTGGAAGTCATACAATGAGCAGTTCTTC

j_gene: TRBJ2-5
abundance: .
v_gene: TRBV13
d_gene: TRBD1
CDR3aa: CASSERPGTVQETQYF
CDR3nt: TGTGCCAGCAGCGAAAGACCCGGGACAGTCCAAGAGACCCAGTACTTC

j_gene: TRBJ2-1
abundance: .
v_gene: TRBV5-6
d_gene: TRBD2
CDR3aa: CASSLGSSGHNEQFF
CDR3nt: TGTGCCAGCAGCTTGGGGTCTAGCGGTCACAATGAGCAGTTCTTC

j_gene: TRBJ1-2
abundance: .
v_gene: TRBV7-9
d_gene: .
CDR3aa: CASRTTGPYGYTF
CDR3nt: TGTGCCAGCAGAACCACAGGCCCCTATGGCTACACCTTC

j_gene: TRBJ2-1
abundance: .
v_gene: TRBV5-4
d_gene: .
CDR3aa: CASSPPQRRDDNEQFF
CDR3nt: TGTGCCAGCAGCCCCCCCCAGCGACGGGATGACAATGAGCAGTTCTTC

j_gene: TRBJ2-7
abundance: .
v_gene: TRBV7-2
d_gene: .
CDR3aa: CASSSPGRTYEQYF
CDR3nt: TGTGCCAGCAGCTCCCCGGGACGGACTTACGAGCAGTACTTC